The rows below give T cell receptor beta chains drawn from one sample of a study of cytomegalovirus exposure and HLA in healthy donors. The table came from immunoSEQ multiplex PCR; TCRdb's copy has only in-frame clones and leaves some out. The sample consists of around 210,000 clones, approximately 81% of them appearing once. Sequencing used PBMCs. The receptors were sampled from a girl under 10 years old in good health and CMV-seronegative. CDR3s include the opening cysteine and the closing phenylalanine or tryptophan. A D gene is named only where the DNA matches it firmly. Rows may omit the clone size; those that give it use once, few, many or a size class.

d_call: TRBD1
j_call: TRBJ1-4
v_call: TRBV5-4
clone_size: .
cdr3_aa: CASSHGQGEEGEKLFF
cdr3_nt: TGTGCCAGCAGCCACGGACAGGGCGAGGAAGGTGAAAAACTGTTTTTT

d_call: TRBD2
j_call: TRBJ2-1
v_call: TRBV30
clone_size: .
cdr3_aa: CAWSVGLAGYNEQFF
cdr3_nt: TGTGCCTGGAGTGTTGGACTAGCGGGATACAATGAGCAGTTCTTC

d_call: .
j_call: TRBJ2-3
v_call: TRBV7-9
clone_size: .
cdr3_aa: CASSPKTDTQYF
cdr3_nt: TGTGCCAGCAGTCCTAAGACAGATACGCAGTATTTT

d_call: TRBD1
j_call: TRBJ2-7
v_call: TRBV6-1
clone_size: .
cdr3_aa: CASRKQGNNEQYF
cdr3_nt: TGTGCCAGCAGAAAACAGGGGAACAACGAGCAGTACTTC

d_call: TRBD2
j_call: TRBJ2-2
v_call: TRBV7-9
clone_size: .
cdr3_aa: CASSRLVAGVGVGELFF
cdr3_nt: TGTGCCAGCAGTAGACTTGTTGCGGGAGTGGGTGTCGGGGAGCTGTTTTTT

d_call: TRBD1
j_call: TRBJ1-2
v_call: TRBV18
clone_size: .
cdr3_aa: CASSEDRADGYTF
cdr3_nt: TGTGCCAGCTCCGAGGACAGGGCGGATGGCTACACCTTC

d_call: .
j_call: TRBJ1-1
v_call: TRBV10-3
clone_size: few
cdr3_aa: CAISEGTPENTEAFF
cdr3_nt: TGTGCCATCAGCGAGGGGACACCGGAGAACACTGAAGCTTTCTTT

d_call: TRBD2
j_call: TRBJ2-5
v_call: TRBV9
clone_size: .
cdr3_aa: CASSGRTSGAETQYF
cdr3_nt: TGTGCCAGCAGCGGCCGGACTAGCGGGGCCGAGACCCAGTACTTC

d_call: .
j_call: TRBJ1-6
v_call: TRBV6-1
clone_size: .
cdr3_aa: CASSEVQGGNSPLHF
cdr3_nt: TGTGCCAGCAGTGAAGTCCAGGGAGGAAATTCACCCCTCCACTTT

d_call: TRBD1
j_call: TRBJ2-7
v_call: TRBV27
clone_size: .
cdr3_aa: CASRLKTGAFYEQYF
cdr3_nt: TGTGCCAGCAGGTTGAAGACAGGGGCCTTCTACGAGCAGTACTTC

d_call: TRBD1
j_call: TRBJ1-2
v_call: TRBV2
clone_size: .
cdr3_aa: CASSLQGASYGYTF
cdr3_nt: TGTGCCAGCAGTCTACAGGGGGCTAGCTATGGCTACACCTTC

d_call: .
j_call: TRBJ2-2
v_call: TRBV21-1
clone_size: .
cdr3_aa: CASSNGREITGELFF
cdr3_nt: TGTGCCAGCAGCAACGGGCGGGAGATCACCGGGGAGCTGTTTTTT

d_call: .
j_call: TRBJ1-2
v_call: TRBV19
clone_size: .
cdr3_aa: CASSTGHNYGYTF
cdr3_nt: TGTGCCAGTAGTACGGGACATAACTATGGCTACACCTTC

d_call: .
j_call: TRBJ1-5
v_call: TRBV4-1
clone_size: once
cdr3_aa: CASSQEGGVSNQPQHF
cdr3_nt: TGCGCCAGCAGCCAAGAGGGGGGTGTGAGCAATCAGCCCCAGCATTTT

d_call: TRBD2
j_call: TRBJ2-7
v_call: TRBV27
clone_size: .
cdr3_aa: CASSLEGTSGRAVYEQYF
cdr3_nt: TGTGCCAGCAGTCTGGAGGGAACTAGCGGGCGGGCCGTCTACGAGCAGTACTTC

d_call: TRBD1
j_call: TRBJ2-7
v_call: TRBV7-3
clone_size: .
cdr3_aa: CASSLKANRGAEQYF
cdr3_nt: TGTGCCAGCAGCTTAAAAGCGAACAGGGGGGCCGAGCAGTACTTC

d_call: TRBD1
j_call: TRBJ1-1
v_call: TRBV6-1
clone_size: .
cdr3_aa: CASSDRGREEAFF
cdr3_nt: TGTGCCAGCAGTGACAGGGGGCGCGAGGAAGCTTTCTTT

d_call: TRBD1
j_call: TRBJ2-2
v_call: TRBV7-6
clone_size: .
cdr3_aa: CASSSRQGASGELFF
cdr3_nt: TGTGCCAGCAGCTCCCGACAGGGGGCGTCGGGGGAGCTGTTTTTT

d_call: .
j_call: TRBJ1-3
v_call: TRBV28
clone_size: .
cdr3_aa: CASSPSRGWGNTIYF
cdr3_nt: TGTGCCAGCAGTCCCAGTCGGGGTTGGGGAAACACCATATATTTT

d_call: .
j_call: TRBJ1-1
v_call: TRBV9
clone_size: .
cdr3_aa: CASSGGGRGRGPNTEAFF
cdr3_nt: TGTGCCAGCAGCGGTGGAGGGAGAGGGCGGGGACCGAACACTGAAGCTTTCTTT